The 27 T cell receptor beta chains given below trace back to one sample, sequenced in a study of Ad26.COV2.S vaccination and SARS-CoV-2 variants. The treatment was: roughly 18 received Ad26.COV2.S at low or high dose, single or two shots; about 5 received placebo; per-sample allocation not given. The samples were gathered on day 63 after the first injection of vaccine or placebo. This table comes from immunoSEQ multiplex PCR, and its TCRdb copy is limited to in-frame clones, with some not included. The sample has a few hundred thousand clones, about 90% seen once. Sequencing was performed on peripheral blood, taken in a trial of Ad26.COV2.S vaccine versus placebo. These TCRs come from a person between 18 and 60 years old who received the Ad26.COV2.S COVID-19 vaccine or a placebo.

V gene TRBV19 combines with J gene TRBJ1-2; TRBD1 agrees at 9 bases. The germline V gene has CDR1 LNHDA and CDR2 SQIVND (reference sequence). J gave up 8 bases and V 7 bases, and 14 bases lay outside the gene matches. The CDR3 length is 15 residues. CDR3 nucleotide sequence: TGTGCCAGTACCCTTCAGGCACAGGGGGCAAAAGGCTACACCTTC. As protein: CASTLQAQGAKGYTF.

The chain combines TRBV28 with TRBJ2-2; D is unresolved. V lost 8 bases, J lost 6 bases, and 16 bases lay in between. Per the germline V gene, CDR1 is MDHEN and CDR2 is SYDVKM. The CDR3 covers 14 residues. In nucleotides, the CDR3 is TGTGCCAGCGATAGGGTTGCACACCCCGGGGAGCTGTTTTTT. This sequence encodes CASDRVAHPGELFF. Full variable domain (outside the CDR3, taken from reference TRBV28 and TRBJ2-2): DVKVTQSSRYLVKRTGEKVFLECVQDMDHENMFWYRQDPGLGLRLIYFSYDVKMKEKGDIPEGYSVSREKKERFSLILESASTNQTSMYLCASDRVAHPGELFFGEGSRLTVL.

The chain combines TRBV11-2 with TRBJ2-1; a weak D match, TRBD1 (6 bases). CDR1 and CDR2 (germline): SGHAT, FQNNGV. CDR3 length equals 13 residues. Trimming stripped 2 bases from V and 6 bases from J, with 8 bases between. The CDR3 region has the DNA TGTGCCAGCAGCTTATCAGGGGCCAATGAGCAGTTCTTC. It is translated as CASSLSGANEQFF.

Comments on this clone: The same CDR3 arises from other DNA sequences in this sample as well. The rearrangement uses TRBV2 and TRBJ2-7, with 7 bases fitting TRBD1. Looked up from germline, CDR1 is SNHLY and CDR2 is FYNNEI. Trimming cost V 9 bases and J 0 bases; bases outside gene matches: 2. The CDR3 loop spans 12 amino acids. CDR3 nucleotide sequence: TGTGCCAGTCGGGACAGCTCCTACGAGCAGTACTTC. Its translation is CASRDSSYEQYF.

The chain recombines TRBV7-2 with TRBJ2-3; D tentatively fits TRBD1 or TRBD2 (5 bases each). The V end was cut by 1 base, the J end by 3 bases, with 14 bases between. This CDR3 is 16 amino acids long. Germline V lookup: CDR1 SGHTA, CDR2 FQGNSA. Written as DNA, the CDR3 is TGTGCCAGCAGCTTAGTCGGGGCAGGGTATACAGATACGCAGTATTTT. Translated, it gives CASSLVGAGYTDTQYF. Complete variable domain (other parts from reference TRBV7-2 and TRBJ2-3): GAGVSQSPSNKVTEKGKDVELRCDPISGHTALYWYRQSLGQGLEFLIYFQGNSAPDKSGLPSDRFSAERTGGSVSTLTIQRTQQEDSAVYLCASSLVGAGYTDTQYFGPGTRLTVL.

The V call is TRBV18, the J call TRBJ1-3; no firm D call. CDR3 size: 14 residues. The germline V gene has CDR1 KGHSH and CDR2 LQKENI. V lost 4 bases, J lost 0 bases, and 7 bases lay in between. CDR3 bases: TGTGCCAGCTCACTACGAGACTCTGGAAACACCATATATTTT. It codes for CASSLRDSGNTIYF.

V is TRBV28 and J is TRBJ1-2; 7 bases align to TRBD1. Germline CDR1 and CDR2: MDHEN and SYDVKM. The V segment lost 8 bases and the J segment 5 bases; nucleotides outside the gene matches: 20. The length of the CDR3 is 17 residues. CDR3 DNA: TGTGCCAGCTCATCCCATGGAGTTAGGGGGCAGGGGTATGGCTACACCTTC. Amino acids: CASSSHGVRGQGYGYTF.

In its sample, this clone was seen once. This chain connects TRBV5-4 to TRBJ2-2, with 9 bases aligning to TRBD2. V lost 4 bases to trimming and J lost 5 bases; unmatched junction nucleotides: 6. The V gene's germline CDR1 is SGHNT and CDR2 YYREEE (reference sequence). CDR3 length: 15 residues. CDR3: CASSTVGLATGELFF. Here the CDR3 DNA reads TGTGCCAGCAGCACCGTCGGACTAGCGACCGGGGAGCTGTTTTTT.

This chain uses TRBV7-9 with TRBJ2-3; 9 bases are a match to TRBD1. The V segment lost 0 bases and the J segment 3 bases; nucleotides outside the gene matches: 4. Germline CDR1 is SEHNR and CDR2 is FQNEAQ (reference sequence). The CDR3 loop spans 16 amino acids. The CDR3 protein is CASSLAQGASTDTQYF. CDR3 DNA sequence: TGTGCCAGCAGCTTAGCACAGGGGGCTTCGACAGATACGCAGTATTTT.

The chain links TRBV7-9 to TRBJ1-1; no firm D call. Germline V gives CDR1 SEHNR, CDR2 FQNEAQ (reference sequence). CDR3 length: 15 amino acids. The V gene lost 2 bases and the J gene lost 1 base, with 11 bases spanning the gap. CDR3 sequence (DNA): TGTGCCAGCAGCTTACGTATATTGGGGAACACTGAAGCTTTCTTT. As protein: CASSLRILGNTEAFF.

This clone came up a few times. Other nucleotide sequences from this sample produce the same CDR3. V usage is TRBV11-2 and J usage is TRBJ2-5, with TRBD1 matching over 9 bases. This CDR3 is built from 14 residues. The V gene's germline CDR1 is SGHAT and CDR2 FQNNGV. V gave up 5 bases and J gave up 2 bases; unmatched junction bases: 3. The DNA of the CDR3 is TGTGCCAGCAGCCCGGGACAGGGACAAGAGACCCAGTACTTC. Its translation is CASSPGQGQETQYF.

The count of this clone is one. This chain links TRBV6-6 with TRBJ1-3; unclear D gene. In germline, CDR1 is MNHNY, CDR2 SVGAGI (reference sequence). The V end was cut by 5 bases, the J end by 4 bases, with 21 bases between. CDR3 length: 17 amino acids. The CDR3 reads CASSRPVAVVSGNTIYF. CDR3 bases: TGTGCCAGCAGTCGCCCTGTCGCCGTCGTCTCGGGAAACACCATATATTTT.

The chain links TRBV4-1 to TRBJ2-7; the D is unclear. Germline V gene sequence: CDR1 MGHRA, CDR2 YSYEKL. The V end was cut by 0 bases, the J end by 0 bases, with 6 bases between. CDR3 size: 14 residues. The CDR3 region is CASSQEAGSYEQYF. The CDR3 DNA is TGCGCCAGCAGCCAAGAGGCAGGCTCCTACGAGCAGTACTTC.

The J gene is TRBJ1-1, the V gene TRBV7-9; D unresolved. The CDR3 totals 14 residues. Trimming pared 5 bases from V and 7 bases from J, leaving 17 bases between. Germline V gives CDR1 SEHNR, CDR2 FQNEAQ (reference sequence). For the CDR3, the DNA is TGTGCCAGCAGCCCGCTCGGCGGCAGAGGTGAAGCTTTCTTT. Its protein is CASSPLGGRGEAFF.

The rearrangement uses TRBV7-2 and TRBJ2-3, with 7 nucleotides matching TRBD2. Germline V CDR1 and CDR2: SGHTA, FQGNSA. The CDR3 has 15 amino acids. Trimming cost V 1 base and J 5 bases; bases outside gene matches: 6. CDR3 nucleotide sequence: TGTGCCAGCAGCTTAGTGGGGGGGGTTCAAGATACGCAGTATTTT. Amino acids: CASSLVGGVQDTQYF.

This chain links TRBV6-6 with TRBJ1-1; no clear D. The CDR3 sequence is 11 residues long. Germline V gene data show CDR1 as MNHNY and CDR2 as SVGAGI (reference sequence). The V end was cut by 6 bases, the J end by 7 bases, with 9 bases between. DNA of the CDR3: TGTGCCAGCAGCCAGGTTGGTGAAGCTTTCTTT. Residues: CASSQVGEAFF.

This clone was observed once. Within the sample, other DNA sequences also encode this same CDR3. The chain combines TRBV30 with TRBJ1-5, with 8 bases lining up with TRBD1. The CDR3 runs 13 residues. In germline, CDR1 is GTSNPN, CDR2 SVGIG (reference sequence). The V segment lost 1 base and the J segment 4 bases; nucleotides outside the gene matches: 0. This CDR3 is CAWSGQGNQPQHF. DNA for the CDR3: TGTGCCTGGAGTGGACAGGGGAATCAGCCCCAGCATTTT.

V usage is TRBV14 and J usage is TRBJ1-1; no clear D gene. The CDR3 extends over 14 amino acids. The ends were cut back, 1 base at V and 3 bases at J, with 9 bases in the middle. CDR1 and CDR2 (germline): SGHDN, FVKESK. The CDR3 is CASSQGILDTEAFF. In DNA, the CDR3 is TGTGCCAGCAGCCAAGGAATTCTGGACACTGAAGCTTTCTTT.

V is TRBV5-1 and J is TRBJ2-7; D tentatively fits TRBD1 or TRBD2 (6 bases each). The CDR3 has 17 amino acids. V dropped 0 bases and J dropped 3 bases, with 19 bases sitting between them. From germline, CDR1 is SGHRS and CDR2 YFSETQ. The CDR3 DNA sequence: TGCGCCAGCAGCTTGGCAACCAACACCGGGGGCAACTACGAGCAGTACTTC. Amino acids: CASSLATNTGGNYEQYF.

The chain recombines TRBV11-3 with TRBJ1-3; D might be TRBD1 (5 bases). Trimming took off 6 bases at V and 5 bases at J, with 8 bases between the two ends. Germline-derived CDR1 and CDR2 are SGHNT and YENEEA. The length of the CDR3 is 12 residues. CDR3 loop: CASSSDRNTIYF. CDR3 nucleotide sequence: TGTGCCAGCAGTTCGGACAGAAACACCATATATTTT. Full variable domain (missing parts from reference TRBV11-3 and TRBJ1-3): EAGVVQSPRYKIIEKKQPVAFWCNPISGHNTLYWYLQNLGQGPELLIRYENEEAVDDSQLPKDRFSAERLKGVDSTLKIQPAELGDSAVYLCASSSDRNTIYFGEGSWLTVV.

CDR3 nucleotide sequence: TGTGCCAGCAGTTACACGGGAGTTCGTAATTCACCCCTCCACTTT. Encoded protein: CASSYTGVRNSPLHF. The rearrangement links TRBV6-2 or TRBV6-3 to TRBJ1-6; D gene ambiguous. Germline CDR1 MNHEY, CDR2 SVGEGT. The CDR3 is 15 amino acids. The V gene lost 2 bases and the J gene lost 6 bases, with 11 bases spanning the gap.

The gene calls are TRBV5-6 and TRBJ1-5; no definite D call. The CDR3 totals 14 residues. From germline, CDR1 is SGHDT and CDR2 YYEEEE. V was shortened by 0 bases and J by 3 bases, with 7 bases between the two germline ends. CDR3 residues: CASSLGMTNQPQHF. The CDR3 coding sequence is TGTGCCAGCAGCTTGGGGATGACCAATCAGCCCCAGCATTTT.

This chain connects TRBV19 to TRBJ2-7, with D possibly TRBD1 on 6 matching bases. V lost 2 bases, J lost 3 bases, and 14 bases lay in between. This CDR3 contains 15 residues. Germline-derived CDR1 and CDR2 are LNHDA and SQIVND (reference sequence). The CDR3 DNA sequence: TGTGCCAGTAGTATATGGGGACATTCAAACTACGAGCAGTACTTC. It encodes CASSIWGHSNYEQYF. Variable domain in full (rest from reference TRBV19 and TRBJ2-7): DGGITQSPKYLFRKEGQNVTLSCEQNLNHDAMYWYRQDPGQGLRLIYYSQIVNDFQKGDIAEGYSVSREKKESFPLTVTSAQKNPTAFYLCASSIWGHSNYEQYFGPGTRLTVT.

V is TRBV7-9 and J is TRBJ1-1; 8 bases map to TRBD1. The CDR3 runs to 13 residues. V lost 3 bases and J lost 5; bases outside the gene matches: 2. CDR1 and CDR2 (germline): SEHNR, FQNEAQ (reference sequence). CDR3: CASSFGQGTEAFF. DNA of the CDR3: TGTGCCAGCAGCTTCGGACAGGGAACTGAAGCTTTCTTT.

J is TRBJ2-1 and V is TRBV27; TRBD1 agrees at 7 bases. V shed 3 bases, J shed 6 bases, and the junction held 5 bases outside the gene matches. The germline CDR1 and CDR2 sequences are MNHEY and SMNVEV (reference sequence). CDR3 length: 14 amino acids. The CDR3 region has the DNA TGTGCCAGCAGTTTGTGGGACAGTAGCAATGAGCAGTTCTTC. As protein: CASSLWDSSNEQFF.

The chain employs TRBV9 and TRBJ1-1; tentatively, D is TRBD1 (6 bases). Germline lookup yields CDR1 SGDLS and CDR2 YYNGEE. V was cut by 3 bases and J by 9 bases, with 15 bases left in between. The CDR3 is 13 residues long. The CDR3 DNA reads as TGTGCCAGCAGCGGGACGTCGACAGGAAAAGCTTTCTTT. Protein product: CASSGTSTGKAFF. Full variable domain (outside the CDR3, taken from reference TRBV9 and TRBJ1-1): DSGVTQTPKHLITATGQRVTLRCSPRSGDLSVYWYQQSLDQGLQFLIQYYNGEERAKGNILERFSAQQFPDLHSELNLSSLELGDSALYFCASSGTSTGKAFFGQGTRLTVV.

V and J are TRBV9 and TRBJ1-1; 7 bases map to TRBD1. CDR1 is SGDLS, CDR2 YYNGEE, per germline. This CDR3 has 14 amino acids. V lost 4 bases to trimming and J lost 3 bases; unmatched junction nucleotides: 6. CDR3 in DNA: TGTGCCAGCAGCCCGAGGGGACAGTACACTGAAGCTTTCTTT. Translating it yields CASSPRGQYTEAFF.